This TCR beta chain was profiled in a study of patients and donors after allogeneic stem cell transplantation. Germline CDR1 and CDR2: MNHNY and SVGAGI (reference sequence). The V end was cut by 10 bases, the J end by 6 bases, with 14 bases between. This CDR3 is 12 amino acids long. MiXCR, applied by TCRdb to the RT-PCR reads, yields one record per CDR3 protein. The data show roughly 190,000 distinct CDR3 sequences, with around two fifths seen just once and around 35% held by the top ten. The chain has TRBV6-6 and TRBJ2-3; D might be TRBD2 (6 bases). Input material: blood, either unsorted or a sorted T cell fraction (not recorded which). The clonotype originates from a human donor who was either an allogeneic HSCT recipient or a stem cell or donor lymphocyte infusion donor (not recorded which). It is not recorded whose cells these are; they may come from a transplant donor. The CDR3 region is CATDRGGDTQYF. The CDR3 DNA is TGTGCCACCGACCGTGGGGGGGATACGCAGTATTTT.